These 18 T cell receptor beta chains share one sample of origin, sequenced in a study of liver allograft versus peripheral blood T cells. Study context: Comparisons were made between T cell receptor repertoires found in transplanted livers and those circulating in recipients' peripheral blood.

TCRdb re-analysed the reads in MiXCR, keeping a single row per CDR3 protein. The sample holds more than 3,000 distinct CDR3 sequences, 15% seen once. The receptor set was obtained from a human patient who had a liver transplant. The graft donor may account for some of the T cells.

By share, this clonotype counts as medium-sized. The chain links TRBV6-5 to TRBJ1-4; maybe TRBD1 (6 bases). The CDR3 length is 14 residues. The germline V and J ends were trimmed by 6 bases and 8 bases, with 16 bases remaining between them. Per the germline V gene, CDR1 is MNHEY and CDR2 is SVGAGI. The CDR3 reads CASSETGVREKLFF. CDR3 sequence (DNA): TGTGCCAGCAGCGAGACAGGTGTTCGCGAAAAACTGTTTTTT.

This clonotype ranks as medium-sized. This rearrangement joins TRBV7-9 to TRBJ1-2, with D maybe TRBD1 (6 bases). Germline V lookup: CDR1 SEHNR, CDR2 FQNEAQ (reference sequence). The CDR3 is 15 residues long. V gave up 5 bases and J gave up 1 base, with 14 bases separating them. For the CDR3, the DNA is TGTGCCAGCAGCCAAGGACAGTTCGTTAACTATGGCTACACCTTC. This gives the protein CASSQGQFVNYGYTF.

Judged by abundance, this clonotype is medium-sized. CDR3 amino acids: CAWGSGTRADTQYF. CDR3 nucleotides: TGTGCCTGGGGGTCCGGGACTAGGGCAGATACGCAGTATTTT. This sequence joins TRBV30 and TRBJ2-3; 8 bases agree with TRBD2. The CDR3 is 14 amino acids. With V trimmed by 5 bases and J by 4 bases, 8 bases remained unmatched. CDR1 is GTSNPN, CDR2 SVGIG, per germline (reference sequence).

In this sample, this clonotype is medium-sized. The chain combines TRBV5-4 with TRBJ2-1; D possibly matches TRBD1 or TRBD2 (5 bases each). The CDR3 length is 15 residues. Trimming stripped 0 bases from V and 5 bases from J, with 12 bases between. CDR1 and CDR2 (germline): SGHNT, YYREEE (reference sequence). Written as DNA, the CDR3 is TGTGCCAGCAGCTTGGCGCTAGTGGGACACAATGAGCAGTTCTTC. Protein product: CASSLALVGHNEQFF.

Regarding this clonotype: A single base is all that separates this from a far larger clone, so a read error is likely. The chain is built from TRBV10-3 and TRBJ1-6; tentatively, D is TRBD1 (6 bases). In germline, CDR1 is ENHRY, CDR2 SYGVKD. The CDR3 runs to 16 residues. V lost 7 bases and J lost 1, with 14 bases in between. The CDR3 sequence: CAITGQLVSYNSPLHF. In nucleotides, the CDR3 is TGTGCCATCACCGGACAGCTCGTGTCCTATAATTCACCCCTCCACTTT.

The gene calls are TRBV18 and TRBJ2-1; TRBD2 aligns across 11 bases. The CDR3 spans 18 residues. Germline CDR1 KGHSH, CDR2 LQKENI. V lost 3 bases to trimming and J lost 9 bases; unmatched junction nucleotides: 16. CDR3 bases: TGTGCCAGCTCACCCCTAGCGGGAGGCTTAAAGGGTCCTAGTGAGCAGTTCTTC. It codes for CASSPLAGGLKGPSEQFF.

By frequency in the sample, this clonotype is medium-sized. J is TRBJ1-2 and V is TRBV5-6; no firm D call. The CDR3 consists of 15 residues. The ends were cut back, 4 bases at V and 4 bases at J, with 17 bases in the middle. Germline loops: CDR1 SGHDT, CDR2 YYEEEE. CDR3 protein: CASSGLSYSIYGYTF. For the CDR3, the DNA is TGTGCCAGCAGCGGGTTGTCGTATTCTATCTATGGCTACACCTTC. The complete variable domain, with remaining parts taken from reference TRBV5-6 and TRBJ1-2, reads DAGVTQSPTHLIKTRGQQVTLRCSPKSGHDTVSWYQQALGQGPQFIFQYYEEEERQRGNFPDRFSGHQFPNYSSELNVNALLLGDSALYLCASSGLSYSIYGYTFGSGTRLTVV.

This clonotype is medium-sized in the sample. The chain uses TRBV6-5 and TRBJ2-7; TRBD2 matches 7 bases. CDR3 length: 12 amino acids. Germline V gene sequence: CDR1 MNHEY, CDR2 SVGAGI. The CDR3 nucleotides are TGTGCAGTACGGGACTACTCCTACGAGCAGTACTTC. Its translation is CAVRDYSYEQYF.

The chain recombines TRBV18 with TRBJ2-1; D is possibly TRBD2 (6 bases). CDR1 and CDR2 (germline): KGHSH, LQKENI. Trimming cost V 3 bases and J 6 bases, with 18 bases left between them. The CDR3 has 16 amino acids. CDR3 loop: CASSPQEASETNEQFF. The CDR3 bases are TGTGCCAGCTCACCCCAGGAGGCTAGCGAGACCAATGAGCAGTTCTTC.

In this sample, this clonotype is medium-sized. The chain carries TRBV5-5 and TRBJ2-7; 9 bases map to TRBD1. This CDR3 is built from 15 residues. Trimming removed 4 bases from V and 4 bases from J; junction bases left unmatched: 9. Looked up from germline, CDR1 is SGHKS and CDR2 is YYEKEE (reference sequence). The CDR3 bases are TGTGCCAGCAGCAGGGAGACAGGGGGGTTGTACGAGCAGTACTTC. Translating gives CASSRETGGLYEQYF.

As concerns this clonotype: This may stem from a read error, because a much larger clone lies one nucleotide away. The chain joins TRBV6-5 to TRBJ2-2; 11 bases agree with TRBD2. The CDR3 is 18 residues long. Germline CDR1 and CDR2: MNHEY and SVGAGI. DNA for the CDR3: TGTGCCATCAGTTATTCCCTTACTAGCGGGAGTTCCCCCGGGGAGCTGTTTTTT. Translated: CAISYSLTSGSSPGELFF.

By sample fraction, this clonotype is medium-sized. This rearrangement joins TRBV6-1 to TRBJ1-5; D gene unclear. CDR1 and CDR2 from the germline V gene are MNHNS and SASEGT. V was cut by 5 bases and J by 4 bases, with 6 bases left in between. The CDR3 runs 12 residues. The CDR3 region is CASSTANQPQHF. The CDR3 region has the DNA TGTGCCAGCAGTACCGCTAATCAGCCCCAGCATTTT.

This clonotype is termed medium-sized. The chain uses TRBV12-3 or TRBV12-4 and TRBJ1-4; D may be TRBD1 (5 bases). V lost 5 bases and J lost 5, with 18 bases in between. The CDR3 extends over 16 amino acids. The CDR3 spells CASSPRIGAGNEKLFF. The CDR3 DNA follows: TGTGCCAGCAGTCCGCGAATAGGGGCTGGAAATGAAAAACTGTTTTTT.

In this sample, this clonotype is medium-sized. The chain recombines TRBV6-5 with TRBJ1-4; no reliable D call. Germline V CDR1 and CDR2: MNHEY, SVGAGI. The CDR3 is 12 residues long. The V end lost 8 bases, the J end lost 13 bases, and 17 bases lay between the germline ends. The CDR3: CASGVLHQRLFF. For the CDR3, the DNA is TGTGCCAGCGGGGTCTTACATCAGCGACTGTTTTTT.

V is TRBV10-1 and J is TRBJ1-1; D is perhaps TRBD1 (6 bases). CDR1 WNHNN and CDR2 SYGVQD come from the germline V gene (reference sequence). The CDR3 is 13 residues long. V was clipped by 0 bases and J by 10 bases, with 12 bases between them. Here the CDR3 reads CASSESQGRTAFF. DNA for the CDR3: TGCGCCAGCAGTGAGTCACAGGGACGAACAGCTTTCTTT.

By frequency in the sample, this clonotype is medium-sized. V is TRBV28 and J is TRBJ1-4; D perhaps matches TRBD1 (5 bases). Germline loops: CDR1 MDHEN, CDR2 SYDVKM. The CDR3 length is 15 residues. Trimming removed 1 base from V and 4 bases from J, with 10 bases in between. The chain's CDR3 is CASSLSTGLNEKLFF. The CDR3 DNA follows: TGTGCCAGCAGTTTATCCACAGGCCTTAATGAAAAACTGTTTTTT.

This clonotype was detected only a few times. The chain is built from TRBV5-1 and TRBJ1-1, with 7 bases fitting TRBD1. The CDR3 loop spans 15 amino acids. J gave up 10 bases and V 5 bases, and 17 bases lay outside the gene matches. Looked up from germline, CDR1 is SGHRS and CDR2 is YFSETQ. The CDR3 bases are TGCGCCAGCAGTCCAAGATCGGGACAGCCCATTGTAGCTTTCTTT. It specifies CASSPRSGQPIVAFF.

This clonotype ranks as medium-sized (0.01 to 0.1%). The chain employs TRBV6-5 and TRBJ1-1; D gene ambiguous. The V end lost 4 bases, the J end lost 0 bases, and 9 bases lay between the germline ends. CDR3 size: 14 residues. Germline V gene sequence: CDR1 MNHEY, CDR2 SVGAGI. CDR3 in DNA: TGTGCCAGCAGTTCTTGGGATCTGAACACTGAAGCTTTCTTT. Translated, it gives CASSSWDLNTEAFF.